Sequencing of this T cell receptor (beta chain) was carried out in a study of CD4 T cells in relation to SARS-CoV-2 and coronaviruses. Study-wide background: TCR beta CDR3s were sequenced after roughly 10-day antigen culture of PBMCs. Crossreactive spike epitopes shared across donors were mapped to their HLA restriction.

Before the COVID-19 pandemic, during about 2011-2019, CD4+ T cells were taken from unexposed donors. CD4+ T cells were isolated from the cells after around eleven days of culture. Cells permitting, SARS-CoV-2 S/N and four cold-coronavirus spikes were tested on unexposed-donor CD4+ T cells. Germline values: CDR1 KGHDR, CDR2 SFDVKD. The CDR3 is 14 residues long. Trimming removed 9 bases from V and 2 bases from J, with 14 bases in between. Profiled with immunoSEQ multiplex PCR; TCRdb holds only in-frame clones, not every one. The repertoire holds about 31,000 clones, with roughly 78% as singletons. Concerning this clone itself: What it recognizes is unknown.

The clonotype comes from a human donor in good health. The sample comprised CD4+ T cells from PBMCs, cultured in vitro. The chain combines TRBV24-1 with TRBJ2-3, with D possibly TRBD2 on 6 matching bases. CDR3 coding DNA: TGTGCCACCGGGGACGCGGGGACCACAGATACGCAGTATTTT. Amino acid sequence: CATGDAGTTDTQYF.